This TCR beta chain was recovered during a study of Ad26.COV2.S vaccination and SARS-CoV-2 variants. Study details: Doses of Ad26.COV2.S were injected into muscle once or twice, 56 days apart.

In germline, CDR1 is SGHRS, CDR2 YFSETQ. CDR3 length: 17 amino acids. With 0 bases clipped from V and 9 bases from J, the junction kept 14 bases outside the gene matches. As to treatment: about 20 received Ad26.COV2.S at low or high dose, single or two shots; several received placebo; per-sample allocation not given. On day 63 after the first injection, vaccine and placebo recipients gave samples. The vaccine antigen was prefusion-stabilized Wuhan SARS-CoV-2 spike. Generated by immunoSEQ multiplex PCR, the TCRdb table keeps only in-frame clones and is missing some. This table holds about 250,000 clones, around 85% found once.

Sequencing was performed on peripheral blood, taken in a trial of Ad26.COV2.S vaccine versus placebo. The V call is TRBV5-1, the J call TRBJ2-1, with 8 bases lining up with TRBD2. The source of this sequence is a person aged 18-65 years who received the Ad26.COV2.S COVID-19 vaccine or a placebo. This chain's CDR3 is CASSLAAASGFHGEQFF. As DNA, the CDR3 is TGCGCCAGCAGCTTGGCCGCGGCTAGCGGGTTCCACGGTGAGCAGTTCTTC.